The 11 T cell receptor beta chains in this list originate from one sample, sequenced in a study of shared clonotypes between healthy human individuals. Using immunoSEQ multiplex PCR, the repertoire was profiled, and TCRdb retains in-frame clones only, with some absent. The sample yields millions of clones, around nine tenths seen once. Sequenced: naive CD4+ T cells sorted from blood. Subset specified: CD45RA+ positively selected. These receptors all stem from a man aged 18 to 30 in good health.

This clone was counted once. The V call is TRBV4-1, the J call TRBJ2-6, with D possibly TRBD1 on 6 matching bases. Germline assignment: CDR1 MGHRA and CDR2 YSYEKL. The length of the CDR3 is 16 residues. Trimming took 3 bases from V and 4 from J, leaving 13 bases between them. CDR3 region: CASSHLWTAGANVLTF. DNA of the CDR3: TGCGCCAGCAGCCACCTCTGGACAGCCGGGGCCAACGTCCTGACTTTC.

The genes are TRBV5-1 and TRBJ2-7, with TRBD2 as a possible D gene (5 bases). Germline loops: CDR1 SGHRS, CDR2 YFSETQ. The CDR3 is 15 residues long. The germline V and J ends were trimmed by 4 bases and 2 bases, with 16 bases remaining between them. The CDR3: CASSQMPTGTYEQYF. The CDR3 DNA follows: TGCGCCAGCAGCCAGATGCCGACGGGGACCTACGAGCAGTACTTC.

V and J are TRBV7-8 and TRBJ2-2; unclear D gene. Trimming left V 5 bases short and J 5 bases short, with 15 bases between. Germline values: CDR1 SGHVS, CDR2 FQNEAQ. CDR3 length equals 15 residues. The CDR3 loop reads CASSLPGRETGELFF. DNA for the CDR3: TGTGCCAGCAGCCTCCCCGGACGAGAGACCGGGGAGCTGTTTTTT. Full variable domain (missing parts from reference TRBV7-8 and TRBJ2-2): GAGVSQSPRYKVAKRGQDVALRCDPISGHVSLFWYQQALGQGPEFLTYFQNEAQLDKSGLPSDRFFAERPEGSVSTLKIQRTQQEDSAVYLCASSLPGRETGELFFGEGSRLTVL.

The chain recombines TRBV10-3 with TRBJ1-3; D is uncertain. The CDR3 length is 11 residues. V was cut by 2 bases and J by 4 bases, with 0 bases left in between. CDR1 is ENHRY and CDR2 is SYGVKD in the germline V gene. The CDR3 DNA reads as TGTGCCATCAGTGAGGGAAACACCATATATTTT. Translation: CAISEGNTIYF.

The V and J genes are TRBV19 and TRBJ1-2, with TRBD1 matching over 11 bases. The CDR3 has 13 amino acids. The germline V gene encodes CDR1 LNHDA and CDR2 SQIVND (reference sequence). V lost 6 bases and J lost 13; bases outside the gene matches: 10. CDR3 sequence reads: CASRGGQGAYPTF. DNA of the CDR3: TGTGCCAGTAGGGGCGGACAGGGGGCTTACCCCACCTTC.

The V call is TRBV1, the J call TRBJ2-5; TRBD2, the table's D call, was not compared with the DNA. TRBV1 is tagged as a pseudogene. This CDR3 spans 16 amino acids. CDR3 nucleotides: TGCACCAGCAGCCCCCAGGAAATATACGGGGAAGAGACCCAGTACTTC. This translates into CTSSPQEIYGEETQYF.

To note about this clone: Other DNA sequences within the sample encode an identical CDR3. The chain carries TRBV6-1 and TRBJ2-1; 12 bases match TRBD2. CDR1 is MNHNS, CDR2 SASEGT, per germline. The CDR3 runs to 15 residues. The V segment lost 6 bases and the J segment 3 bases; nucleotides outside the gene matches: 3. The CDR3 protein is CASSSGLAGYNEQFF. CDR3 nucleotide sequence: TGTGCCAGCAGCTCGGGACTAGCGGGCTACAATGAGCAGTTCTTC.

In this sample, this clone turned up a few times. The chain combines TRBV20-1 with TRBJ1-1; D is ambiguous. Germline assignment: CDR1 DFQATT and CDR2 SNEGSKA (reference sequence). The CDR3 is 10 residues long. V gave up 4 bases and J gave up 5 bases, with 5 bases separating them. The CDR3 DNA sequence: TGCAGTGCTAATAGGACTGAAGCTTTCTTT. As protein: CSANRTEAFF.

This chain links TRBV27 with TRBJ1-1, with D unclear. Trimming took 8 bases from V and 1 from J, leaving 11 bases between them. The CDR3 has 13 residues. The germline CDR1 and CDR2 sequences are MNHEY and SMNVEV (reference sequence). CDR3 loop: CASSKATNTEAFF. The CDR3 DNA reads TGTGCCAGCTCCAAGGCCACGAACACTGAAGCTTTCTTT.

As to this clone: The sample contains more than one DNA sequence encoding this CDR3. The V call is TRBV28, the J call TRBJ2-5; no definite D call. Germline CDR1 MDHEN, CDR2 SYDVKM. Trimming took 3 bases from V and 4 from J, leaving 6 bases between them. The CDR3 length is 12 residues. CDR3 residues: CASSLGIETQYF. The CDR3 DNA reads TGTGCCAGCAGTTTGGGGATAGAGACCCAGTACTTC.

The chain uses TRBV19 and TRBJ2-2; no reliable D call. Trimming pared 5 bases from V and 2 bases from J, leaving 6 bases between. From germline, CDR1 is LNHDA and CDR2 SQIVND (reference sequence). The length of the CDR3 is 13 residues. The CDR3 nucleotides are TGTGCCAGTAGTGCACTAAACACCGGGGAGCTGTTTTTT. The encoded protein is CASSALNTGELFF.